The 17 T cell receptor beta chains below all came from one sample that was sequenced in a study of blood T cells in healthy people across ages. The authors ran a second PCR of about 6 to 11 cycles using a sample-barcoded 5' primer and a J-beta primer mix. TCRdb analysed the 5' RACE reads with MiXCR anew, one entry per CDR3 protein. The sample shows 1.5 million to 2 million distinct CDR3 sequences, approximately 30% of them seen only once. Material for sequencing was blood. The receptors were gathered from a woman between 25 and 40 years old in good health.

The chain employs TRBV20-1 and TRBJ2-1; TRBD2 agrees at 8 bases. V lost 0 bases and J lost 10; bases outside the gene matches: 11. CDR3 length equals 15 residues. Germline V gene lookup returns CDR1 DFQATT and CDR2 SNEGSKA (reference sequence). In DNA, the CDR3 is TGCAGTGCTAGAGATCCGAGCGGGAGTGCGGGGGAGCAGTTCTTC. Translation: CSARDPSGSAGEQFF.

The J gene is TRBJ2-1, the V gene TRBV7-9; 7 bases are shared with TRBD1. The J segment lost 3 bases and the V segment lost 3 bases, leaving 11 bases of the junction unmatched. The CDR3 is 17 amino acids. Germline loops: CDR1 SEHNR, CDR2 FQNEAQ (reference sequence). The CDR3 DNA follows: TGTGCCAGCAGCTTTCCGAGCCTCCGGGACAGCTACAATGAGCAGTTCTTC. It is translated as CASSFPSLRDSYNEQFF. Using reference TRBV7-9 and TRBJ2-1 for the parts outside the CDR3, the full variable domain is DTGVSQNPRHKITKRGQNVTFRCDPISEHNRLYWYRQTLGQGPEFLTYFQNEAQLEKSRLLSDRFSAERPKGSFSTLEIQRTEQGDSAMYLCASSFPSLRDSYNEQFFGPGTRLTVL.

This clonotype was seen a few times. This chain joins TRBV9 and TRBJ2-3; a weak D match, TRBD2 (6 bases). The germline CDR1 and CDR2 sequences are SGDLS and YYNGEE. V was clipped by 3 bases and J by 6 bases, with 17 bases between them. The CDR3 is 15 residues long. CDR3 bases: TGTGCCAGCAGCGGGTCTGGGGGGAGCCACGATACGCAGTATTTT. Its protein is CASSGSGGSHDTQYF. The entire variable domain, with the rest obtained from reference TRBV9 and TRBJ2-3, is as follows: DSGVTQTPKHLITATGQRVTLRCSPRSGDLSVYWYQQSLDQGLQFLIQYYNGEERAKGNILERFSAQQFPDLHSELNLSSLELGDSALYFCASSGSGGSHDTQYFGPGTRLTVL.

This clonotype was observed a few times. This sequence joins TRBV6-2 or TRBV6-3 and TRBJ2-1; no clear D. Trimming stripped 5 bases from V and 12 bases from J, with 14 bases between. Germline lookup yields CDR1 MNHEY and CDR2 SVGEGT. The CDR3 extends over 12 amino acids. DNA of the CDR3: TGTGCCAGCAGTCGGCAAGAAAGAGTGCAGTTCTTC. Amino acids: CASSRQERVQFF.

V gene TRBV6-1 combines with J gene TRBJ2-1, with 10 bases lining up with TRBD2. Germline V lookup: CDR1 MNHNS, CDR2 SASEGT. CDR3 size: 14 residues. Trimming removed 8 bases from V and 4 bases from J; junction bases left unmatched: 5. CDR3 loop: CASAPTSGYNEQFF. The CDR3 DNA reads as TGTGCCAGCGCCCCGACTAGCGGGTACAATGAGCAGTTCTTC.

The CDR3 bases are TGCGCCAGCAGCATCTTAGGACAGAACACTGAAGCTTTCTTT. Translation: CASSILGQNTEAFF. The genes are TRBV5-1 and TRBJ1-1, with D tentatively TRBD1 (5 bases). The CDR3 runs to 14 residues. Germline V CDR1 and CDR2: SGHRS, YFSETQ. V was trimmed by 4 bases and J by 1 base, leaving 11 bases between them.

V is TRBV20-1 and J is TRBJ2-5, with TRBD2 matching 8 bases. Unmatched junction bases numbered 16, after V lost 6 bases and J lost 1 base. Germline V CDR1 and CDR2: DFQATT, SNEGSKA (reference sequence). The CDR3 has 17 residues. The CDR3 here is CSAAPASGYTFQETQYF. The CDR3 DNA sequence: TGCAGTGCCGCGCCGGCTAGCGGGTATACATTCCAAGAGACCCAGTACTTC.

This clonotype has just a few counts. The rearrangement uses TRBV7-3 and TRBJ2-2; TRBD2 matches 12 bases. The CDR3 extends over 15 amino acids. The germline gives CDR1 SGHTA, CDR2 FQGTGA. The V and J ends lost 5 bases and 4 bases, in that order; junction bases with no gene match: 2. The CDR3 region has the DNA TGTGCCAGCAGCCCGGGACTAGCGGGCACCGGGGAGCTGTTTTTT. It translates to CASSPGLAGTGELFF.

The gene calls are TRBV12-3 or TRBV12-4 and TRBJ2-3; TRBD2 matches at 9 bases. The CDR3 spans 17 residues. The V and J ends lost 5 bases and 0 bases, in that order; junction bases with no gene match: 9. The CDR3 spells CASSAAGGRLSTDTQYF. CDR3 sequence (DNA): TGTGCCAGCAGTGCAGCGGGGGGAAGACTTAGCACAGATACGCAGTATTTT.

Turning to this clonotype: Since a much larger clone is just one base distant, this may be a read error. Here the CDR3 DNA reads TGTGCCAGCAGAGCGACAGGGGGCCATGGCTACACCTTC. This gives the protein CASRATGGHGYTF. The rearrangement joins TRBV3-1 to TRBJ1-2; 10 bases are shared with TRBD1. The CDR3 loop spans 13 amino acids. From germline, CDR1 is LGHDT and CDR2 YNNKEL (reference sequence). Trimming at V came to 6 bases and at J to 6 bases, leaving 4 bases not matched to a gene.

This clonotype was picked up many times. V usage is TRBV15 and J usage is TRBJ2-7, with TRBD1 as a possible D gene (6 bases). From germline, CDR1 is LNHNV and CDR2 YYDKDF (reference sequence). The CDR3 has 13 amino acids. Trimming removed 2 bases from V and 3 bases from J, with 8 bases in between. The CDR3 region is CATSRQTGYEQYF. The CDR3 DNA reads TGTGCCACCAGCAGACAGACAGGCTACGAGCAGTACTTC.

The CDR3 loop reads CATSRPGGHGETQYF. The CDR3, as DNA: TGTGCCACCAGCAGGCCCGGGGGACATGGGGAGACCCAGTACTTC. The J gene is TRBJ2-5, the V gene TRBV15; D may match TRBD1 or TRBD2 (6 bases each). Germline-derived CDR1 and CDR2 are LNHNV and YYDKDF (reference sequence). The CDR3 spans 15 residues. Trimming stripped 3 bases from V and 5 bases from J, with 16 bases between.

To note about this clonotype: A much larger clone differs from this one at a single base, so this may be a read error. V and J are TRBV6-2 or TRBV6-3 and TRBJ2-1, with D possibly being TRBD2 (6 bases). The J call is uncertain, as TRBJ2-7 better fits the DNA end. CDR1 is MNHEY and CDR2 is SVGEGT in the germline V gene. The CDR3 is made up of 16 amino acids. CDR3 DNA: TGTGCCAGCAGTTACTTTGGGGACTCAGCCTACAATGAGCAGTACTTC. Protein: CASSYFGDSAYNEQYF.

This clonotype turned up a few times. The chain uses TRBV7-2 and TRBJ2-5, with a weak D call TRBD1 (5 bases). The end of the DNA aligns better with TRBJ2-7, so the J call may be wrong. Germline CDR1 and CDR2: SGHTA and FQGNSA. This CDR3 spans 12 amino acids. The CDR3 region is CASSSGAVEQYF. CDR3 DNA sequence: TGTGCCAGCAGCTCTGGGGCGGTCGAGCAGTACTTC.

The rearrangement uses TRBV20-1 and TRBJ2-3, with D perhaps TRBD2 (5 bases). The V and J ends lost 6 bases and 4 bases respectively, with 23 bases between them. Germline lookup yields CDR1 DFQATT and CDR2 SNEGSKA (reference sequence). The CDR3 extends over 16 amino acids. The CDR3 is CSASRPGLRVPDTQYF. The CDR3 DNA reads as TGCAGTGCCTCCCGCCCTGGGTTGAGGGTGCCAGATACGCAGTATTTT.

This clonotype was recorded at least ten times. This rearrangement joins TRBV12-3 or TRBV12-4 to TRBJ2-7; TRBD2 aligns across 9 bases. V shed 4 bases and J 0 bases; nucleotides not matched to a gene: 4. CDR3 size: 15 residues. CDR3 loop: CASSSATSGSYEQYF. For the CDR3, the DNA is TGTGCCAGCAGTTCCGCGACTAGCGGCTCCTACGAGCAGTACTTC.

V is TRBV4-3 and J is TRBJ1-5; D uncertain. The V gene lost 3 bases and the J gene lost 0 bases, with 6 bases spanning the gap. The CDR3 is 14 residues long. Per germline, CDR1 LGHNA and CDR2 YSLEER. CDR3 loop: CASSQWGSNQPQHF. Here the CDR3 DNA reads TGCGCCAGCAGCCAGTGGGGTAGCAATCAGCCCCAGCATTTT.